This paragraph covers one TCR beta chain sequence. Its antigen is unidentified. The authors sorted CD4+ naive, central memory, regulatory and stem cell-like memory cells via CD45RO/CCR7/CD25/CD127/CD95/CD27. Isolated RNA was reverse transcribed in full, so expressed TCRB transcripts were sequenced. Profiled with immunoSEQ multiplex PCR; TCRdb holds only in-frame clones, not every one. The table includes about 320,000 clones, 14% detected once. The data were obtained in a study of beta chain features in type 1 diabetes. Germline V gene sequence: CDR1 DFQATT, CDR2 SNEGSKA (reference sequence). The CDR3 totals 11 residues. The V gene lost 5 bases and the J gene lost 5 bases, with 9 bases spanning the gap. Study observations and caveats: Lower insertion and higher deletion counts appeared at VDJ junctions in type 1 diabetes patients.

The source of this sequence is a man aged 30 to 45 in good health. Source material: central memory CD4+ T cells from blood. The chain recombines TRBV20-1 with TRBJ2-5; D is unresolved. CDR3 protein: CSALMGETQYF. CDR3 DNA sequence: TGCAGTGCTCTTATGGGGGAGACCCAGTACTTC.